This T cell receptor (beta chain) comes out of a study of blood T cell repertoires in COVID-19. Study-level information: There were acute and convalescent COVID-19 samples, and they came from the United States, Italy and Spain. Sample material is recorded as cDNA or gDNA derived from T cells, B-cell-depleted T cells, or PBMCs.

Under the authors' procedure: Reference gene primer amplification in the assay estimated nucleated cell counts. Measured with immunoSEQ multiplex PCR; TCRdb has only the in-frame clones, and not every one. V and J calls and clone size are as listed in that table; D and trimming were resolved from the DNA. Of some 490,000 clones in the sample, 70% to 90% are singletons; the top ten hold about 3.2%. This CDR3 has 16 amino acids. CDR1 and CDR2 from the germline V gene are MNHNS and SASEGT. Trimming at V came to 0 bases and at J to 6 bases, leaving 5 bases not matched to a gene. The rearrangement links TRBV6-1 to TRBJ2-1, with 10 bases lining up with TRBD2. Sequencing was performed on peripheral blood. The receptor was isolated from a human donor in a cohort sampled during active COVID-19. CDR3 DNA: TGTGCCAGCAGTGAAGCGGAGCTAGCGGGAGCCAATGAGCAGTTCTTC. Its translation is CASSEAELAGANEQFF.